Listed here are 28 T cell receptor beta chains from one sample, sequenced in a study of T cells after somatic rescue of genetic block. Repertoires were generated with immunoSEQ multiplex PCR, while TCRdb's copy carries only in-frame clones and drops some. Seen here are tens of thousands of clones, approximately 91% observed once, and the top ten hold about 3%. Sequencing was done on a sample of peripheral blood mononuclear cells (PBMCs). The source is a man aged 25-40 years.

The chain uses TRBV6-1 and TRBJ1-2; TRBD1 might be the D (6 bases). In germline, CDR1 is MNHNS, CDR2 SASEGT. V lost 3 bases to trimming and J lost 8 bases, with 16 bases between them. CDR3 length equals 14 residues. The CDR3 reads CASSDLFGTTGYTF. CDR3 nucleotides: TGTGCCAGCAGTGATTTGTTTGGGACAACAGGCTACACCTTC.

The chain couples TRBV5-4 to TRBJ1-1, with D perhaps TRBD1 (5 bases). The CDR3 totals 13 residues. Between the trimmed V and J ends, which lost 4 bases and 5 bases, there was a span of 12 bases. Germline V gene data show CDR1 as SGHNT and CDR2 as YYREEE (reference sequence). CDR3 bases: TGTGCCAGCAGCCGGGATGGGGGTACTGAAGCTTTCTTT. Translating it yields CASSRDGGTEAFF.

The genes are TRBV18 and TRBJ1-3, with unresolved D. The CDR3 sequence is 14 residues long. In germline, CDR1 is KGHSH, CDR2 LQKENI. The V and J ends lost 0 bases and 4 bases respectively, with 7 bases between them. For the CDR3, the DNA is TGTGCCAGCTCACCACCTCTTGACGGAAACACCATATATTTT. Protein sequence: CASSPPLDGNTIYF.

The chain recombines TRBV2 with TRBJ2-3, with D unclear. V shed 6 bases and J shed 1 base, with 8 bases lying between them. The CDR3 runs 13 residues. Germline V gene data show CDR1 as SNHLY and CDR2 as FYNNEI. CDR3 sequence reads: CASSFLGTDTQYF. CDR3 nucleotides: TGTGCCAGCAGCTTCCTTGGCACAGATACGCAGTATTTT.

The chain links TRBV27 to TRBJ2-7, with 9 bases that match TRBD1. J was trimmed by 4 bases and V by 6 bases; bases with no gene match: 4. The CDR3 is 13 residues long. Germline V gene lookup returns CDR1 MNHEY and CDR2 SMNVEV (reference sequence). CDR3 sequence: CASSWTGEYEQYF. The CDR3, as DNA: TGTGCCAGCAGCTGGACAGGGGAATACGAGCAGTACTTC.

This clone was counted once. The chain couples TRBV6-6 to TRBJ1-5, with D maybe TRBD1 (6 bases). Between the trimmed V and J ends, which lost 2 bases and 4 bases, there was a span of 12 bases. The CDR3 consists of 15 residues. Germline V gene data show CDR1 as MNHNY and CDR2 as SVGAGI (reference sequence). The CDR3 loop is CASSYLAGANQPQHF. The CDR3 coding sequence is TGTGCCAGCAGTTACCTTGCGGGGGCGAATCAGCCCCAGCATTTT.

This chain joins TRBV6-6 and TRBJ1-5; weak D call: TRBD1 (5 bases). The CDR3 sequence is 16 residues long. Trimming cost V 0 bases and J 0 bases, with 9 bases left between them. Germline V gene sequence: CDR1 MNHNY, CDR2 SVGAGI (reference sequence). The CDR3 coding sequence is TGTGCCAGCAGTTACTCGGCACAGGTTAGCAATCAGCCCCAGCATTTT. It specifies CASSYSAQVSNQPQHF.

The genes are TRBV7-2 and TRBJ2-7; no clear D gene. The V gene lost 1 base and the J gene lost 4 bases, with 5 bases spanning the gap. Per germline, CDR1 SGHTA and CDR2 FQGNSA. The CDR3 is 12 amino acids. CDR3 nucleotides: TGTGCCAGCAGCTTAGTTCGGTACGAGCAGTACTTC. This translates into CASSLVRYEQYF.

This clone was observed once. The chain's CDR3 is CASSEAGLAGVNTGELFF. CDR3 nucleotides: TGTGCCAGCAGTGAAGCGGGACTAGCGGGAGTCAACACCGGGGAGCTGTTTTTT. The chain has TRBV6-1 and TRBJ2-2, with TRBD2 identical over 14 bases. Germline assignment: CDR1 MNHNS and CDR2 SASEGT. CDR3 length: 18 residues. The V gene end was trimmed by 0 bases and the J gene end by 2 bases; junction bases not matched to a gene: 2.

The V call is TRBV18, the J call TRBJ1-2; 10 bases are shared with TRBD1. The germline gives CDR1 KGHSH, CDR2 LQKENI. This CDR3 is built from 17 residues. Unmatched junction bases numbered 10, after V lost 1 base and J lost 5 bases. Here the CDR3 DNA reads TGTGCCAGCTCACCACAACTCTTCGGGACAGGGGAGTATGGCTACACCTTC. As protein: CASSPQLFGTGEYGYTF.

This clone was seen a single time. The chain uses TRBV14 and TRBJ2-7; D is perhaps TRBD1 (6 bases). V was trimmed by 2 bases and J by 3 bases, leaving 14 bases between them. The germline gives CDR1 SGHDN, CDR2 FVKESK. This CDR3 has 15 residues. CDR3 sequence reads: CASSQLPGTNYEQYF. The CDR3 DNA reads as TGTGCCAGCAGCCAACTGCCGGGGACAAACTACGAGCAGTACTTC.

The J gene is TRBJ1-6, the V gene TRBV28; tentative D call: TRBD1 (5 bases). The CDR3 has 14 residues. CDR1 and CDR2 (germline): MDHEN, SYDVKM. The V and J ends lost 6 bases and 6 bases respectively, with 12 bases between them. The CDR3 is CASRGTWGNSPLHF. In nucleotides, the CDR3 is TGTGCCAGCAGGGGGACGTGGGGTAATTCACCCCTCCACTTT.

V is TRBV7-8 and J is TRBJ2-6; perhaps TRBD2 as D (5 bases). Trimming took 1 base from V and 3 from J, leaving 10 bases between them. Per germline, CDR1 SGHVS and CDR2 FQNEAQ. The CDR3 has 16 amino acids. CDR3 protein: CASSLGGSLGANVLTF. The CDR3 region has the DNA TGTGCCAGCAGCTTAGGCGGGTCTCTTGGGGCCAACGTCCTGACTTTC.

Turning to this clone: Mismatch with germline at one junction end may stem from a read error. The rearrangement uses TRBV11-2 and TRBJ2-1; D gene ambiguous. CDR1 SGHAT and CDR2 FQNNGV come from the germline V gene. The CDR3 runs 15 residues. The CDR3 protein is CASSLEGRYHNEQLF. The CDR3, as DNA: TGTGCCAGCAGCTTAGAAGGACGGTATCACAATGAGCAGCTCTTC.

As regards this clone: The junction does not match germline at one end; this may be a read error. The CDR3 here is CAGSSFGQGAEQYF. The DNA for the CDR3 is TGCGCCGGCAGCTCCTTCGGACAGGGAGCCGAGCAGTACTTC. The gene calls are TRBV5-1 and TRBJ2-7; 8 bases agree with TRBD1. From germline, CDR1 is SGHRS and CDR2 YFSETQ. This CDR3 has 14 amino acids.

The chain joins TRBV19 to TRBJ1-5; tentative D call: TRBD1 (6 bases). V was clipped by 2 bases and J by 0 bases, with 14 bases between them. This CDR3 has 17 residues. Germline CDR1 reads LNHDA; CDR2 reads SQIVND (reference sequence). The CDR3: CASSIFPTGGSNQPQHF. CDR3 nucleotides: TGTGCCAGTAGTATATTCCCGACAGGTGGTAGCAATCAGCCCCAGCATTTT.

The CDR3 DNA reads as TGTGCTACGAGGGGGCGAGCCAAAAACATTCAGTACTTC. This gives the protein CATRGRAKNIQYF. This chain joins TRBV19 and TRBJ2-4; TRBD1 agrees at 7 bases. Germline CDR1 reads LNHDA; CDR2 reads SQIVND (reference sequence). The length of the CDR3 is 13 residues.

The CDR3 here is CASSQEGAGSWNEQFF. In DNA, the CDR3 is TGCGCCAGCAGCCAAGAAGGTGCGGGCTCCTGGAATGAGCAGTTCTTC. This rearrangement joins TRBV4-3 to TRBJ2-1, with D tentatively TRBD2 (5 bases). The V end lost 0 bases, the J end lost 7 bases, and 16 bases lay between the germline ends. This CDR3 contains 16 residues. The germline CDR1 and CDR2 sequences are LGHNA and YSLEER.

The chain employs TRBV28 and TRBJ2-7; D is unclear. CDR1 MDHEN and CDR2 SYDVKM come from the germline V gene. This CDR3 is 12 amino acids long. The V end lost 11 bases, the J end lost 3 bases, and 14 bases lay between the germline ends. The CDR3 reads CAARRSNYEQYF. The CDR3 coding sequence is TGTGCCGCACGCCGGTCTAACTACGAGCAGTACTTC.

The rearrangement links TRBV7-9 to TRBJ2-2; the D is unclear. CDR1 and CDR2 from the germline V gene are SEHNR and FQNEAQ (reference sequence). The V and J ends lost 5 bases and 0 bases respectively, with 13 bases between them. This CDR3 comprises 16 residues. The CDR3 coding sequence is TGTGCCAGCAGCCCATCCACGAGAGCGAACACCGGGGAGCTGTTTTTT. Its protein product is CASSPSTRANTGELFF.

V is TRBV19 and J is TRBJ1-1; a weak D match, TRBD1 (6 bases). The V end was cut by 5 bases, the J end by 5 bases, with 15 bases between. CDR3 length: 14 residues. Germline V gives CDR1 LNHDA, CDR2 SQIVND (reference sequence). Here the CDR3 DNA reads TGTGCCAGTAGTTTCAGGGGAGCCCTGACTGAAGCTTTCTTT. Translating gives CASSFRGALTEAFF.

CDR3 nucleotides: TGTGCCAGCAGCTTAGAATGGCCGGGCCCCTACGAGCAGTACTTC. As protein: CASSLEWPGPYEQYF. This chain connects TRBV7-2 to TRBJ2-7; D gene uncertain. Trimming stripped 1 base from V and 2 bases from J, with 12 bases between. The germline V gene has CDR1 SGHTA and CDR2 FQGNSA. The CDR3 length is 15 residues.

V gene TRBV9 combines with J gene TRBJ2-3; D is undetermined. Trimming shortened V by 0 bases and J by 3 bases, and 2 bases separated the two germline ends. CDR1 SGDLS and CDR2 YYNGEE come from the germline V gene. This CDR3 spans 12 amino acids. Here the CDR3 reads CASSVDTDTQYF. The CDR3 coding sequence is TGTGCCAGCAGCGTAGATACAGATACGCAGTATTTT.

The chain combines TRBV29-1 with TRBJ1-2; TRBD1 matches at 7 bases. This CDR3 has 13 residues. The germline CDR1 and CDR2 sequences are SQVTM and ANQGSEA. The V segment lost 4 bases and the J segment 6 bases; nucleotides outside the gene matches: 8. The CDR3 loop reads CSVVTRQGNGYTF. In DNA, the CDR3 is TGCAGCGTTGTTACCAGACAGGGCAATGGCTACACCTTC.

The chain recombines TRBV5-4 with TRBJ1-2; 7 bases are a match to TRBD1. Germline V gene data show CDR1 as SGHNT and CDR2 as YYREEE (reference sequence). V was clipped by 0 bases and J by 4 bases; unmatched bases: 0. The CDR3 consists of 13 residues. This CDR3 is CASSLAGGYGYTF. The CDR3 DNA sequence: TGTGCCAGCAGCTTGGCAGGGGGCTATGGCTACACCTTC.

The chain links TRBV7-9 to TRBJ1-2; no clear D gene. The CDR3 runs to 14 residues. CDR1 and CDR2 (germline): SEHNR, FQNEAQ (reference sequence). V lost 6 bases to trimming and J lost 3 bases, with 14 bases between them. The CDR3 sequence: CASRHSPDDYGYTF. For the CDR3, the DNA is TGTGCCAGCAGGCATTCCCCGGACGACTATGGCTACACCTTC. Looking up the rest from reference TRBV7-9 and TRBJ1-2 gives the full variable domain: DTGVSQNPRHKITKRGQNVTFRCDPISEHNRLYWYRQTLGQGPEFLTYFQNEAQLEKSRLLSDRFSAERPKGSFSTLEIQRTEQGDSAMYLCASRHSPDDYGYTFGSGTRLTVV.

J is TRBJ1-1 and V is TRBV7-2; D remains unclear. Trimming left V 5 bases short and J 9 bases short, with 19 bases between. This CDR3 is 14 amino acids long. CDR1 and CDR2 (germline): SGHTA, FQGNSA. CDR3 DNA sequence: TGTGCCAGCAGCGTCCATACAGAAAACCGAAAAGCTTTCTTT. Protein sequence: CASSVHTENRKAFF.

This chain connects TRBV5-1 to TRBJ2-7, with D possibly being TRBD2 (5 bases). Germline CDR1 reads SGHRS; CDR2 reads YFSETQ. This CDR3 contains 14 residues. Trimming left V 7 bases short and J 3 bases short, with 17 bases between. CDR3: CASSKAAQIYEQYF. CDR3 sequence (DNA): TGCGCCAGCTCCAAAGCGGCCCAAATCTACGAGCAGTACTTC.